The entry below describes one T cell receptor beta chain. The assay was immunoSEQ multiplex PCR, and TCRdb's table has in-frame clones only and misses some. This table has roughly 150,000 clones, roughly 89% appearing once. This entry is derived from a study of radiation and T cells in renal cell carcinoma. With 1 base removed from V and 11 bases from J, the gap between germline ends came to 5 bases. The length of the CDR3 is 10 residues. Germline V gene lookup returns CDR1 DFQATT and CDR2 SNEGSKA (reference sequence). The time point is: blood 2 weeks post-SBRT. Treatment denoted: 15 Gy SBRT to primary tumor, nephrectomy 4 weeks later.

The sequence was obtained from a woman aged 50 to 60 with renal cell carcinoma. The source material was blood, sampled from a patient whose treatment included radiotherapy and nephrectomy. The chain couples TRBV20-1 to TRBJ1-4; no reliable D call. The CDR3 DNA follows: TGCAGTGCTAGAGGGGTGAAACTGTTTTTT. Protein sequence: CSARGVKLFF.